One T cell receptor (beta chain) is described in this entry. The data are from a study of blood T cell repertoires in COVID-19. The length of the CDR3 is 13 residues. The V segment lost 5 bases and the J segment 7 bases; nucleotides outside the gene matches: 2. As originally analysed: Estimation of nucleated cell counts was performed using reference gene primer amplification. Measured with immunoSEQ multiplex PCR; TCRdb has only the in-frame clones, and not every one. V, J and clone size were drawn from that table, and D and trimming were deduced from the DNA. The sample lists under 150,000 clones, 84% occurring once.

V is TRBV12-3 or TRBV12-4 and J is TRBJ1-6; 7 bases agree with TRBD1. The material sequenced was PBMCs or T cells enriched from blood (not recorded which). This TCR derives from a middle-aged man in a cohort exposed to, infected with or recovered from COVID-19 (not recorded which). CDR3 loop: CASSRGQNSPLHF. CDR3 in DNA: TGTGCCAGCAGTCGGGGACAGAATTCACCCCTCCACTTT.